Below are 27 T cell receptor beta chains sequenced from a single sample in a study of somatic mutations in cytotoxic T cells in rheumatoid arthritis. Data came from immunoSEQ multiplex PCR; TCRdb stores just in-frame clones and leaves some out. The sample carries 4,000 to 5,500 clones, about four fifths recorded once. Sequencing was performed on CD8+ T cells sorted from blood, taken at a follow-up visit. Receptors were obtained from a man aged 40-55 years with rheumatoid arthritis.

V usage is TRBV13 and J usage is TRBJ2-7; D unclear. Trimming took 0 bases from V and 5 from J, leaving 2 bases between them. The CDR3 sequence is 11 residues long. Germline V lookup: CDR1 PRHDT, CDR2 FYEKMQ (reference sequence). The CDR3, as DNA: TGTGCCAGCAGCTTAGGGAACGAGCAGTACTTC. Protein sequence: CASSLGNEQYF.

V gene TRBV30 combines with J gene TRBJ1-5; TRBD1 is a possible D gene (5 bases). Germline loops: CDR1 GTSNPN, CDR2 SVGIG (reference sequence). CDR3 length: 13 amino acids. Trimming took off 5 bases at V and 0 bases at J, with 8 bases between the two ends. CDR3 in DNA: TGTGCCTGGGGGGCGGGTAGCAATCAGCCCCAGCATTTT. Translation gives CAWGAGSNQPQHF.

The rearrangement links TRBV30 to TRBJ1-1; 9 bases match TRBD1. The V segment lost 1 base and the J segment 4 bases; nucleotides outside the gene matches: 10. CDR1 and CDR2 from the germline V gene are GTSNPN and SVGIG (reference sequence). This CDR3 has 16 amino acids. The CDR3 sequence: CAWSGTGAGRGTEAFF. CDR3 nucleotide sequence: TGTGCCTGGAGTGGGACAGGGGCCGGACGGGGCACTGAAGCTTTCTTT. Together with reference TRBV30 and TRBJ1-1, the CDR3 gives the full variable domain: SQTIHQWPATLVQPVGSPLSLECTVEGTSNPNLYWYRQAAGRGLQLLFYSVGIGQISSEVPQNLSASRPQDRQFILSSKKLLLSDSGFYLCAWSGTGAGRGTEAFFGQGTRLTVV.

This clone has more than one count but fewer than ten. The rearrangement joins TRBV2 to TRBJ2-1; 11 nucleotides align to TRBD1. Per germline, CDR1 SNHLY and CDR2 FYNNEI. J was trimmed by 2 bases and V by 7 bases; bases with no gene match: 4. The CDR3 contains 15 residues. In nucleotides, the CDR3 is TGTGCCAGCACCGCGGGACAGGGGGCCTACAATGAGCAGTTCTTC. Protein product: CASTAGQGAYNEQFF.

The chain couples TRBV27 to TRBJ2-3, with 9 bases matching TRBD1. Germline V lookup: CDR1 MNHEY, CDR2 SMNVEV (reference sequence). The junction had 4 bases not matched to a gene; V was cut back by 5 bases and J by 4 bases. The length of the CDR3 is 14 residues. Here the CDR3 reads CASSTRQGADTQYF. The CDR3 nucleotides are TGTGCCAGCAGTACCCGACAGGGGGCAGATACGCAGTATTTT.

Here the CDR3 DNA reads TGTGCCAGCAGTCAAACAGGGTTTCCCAACTACGAGCAGTACTTC. It is translated as CASSQTGFPNYEQYF. The rearrangement uses TRBV2 and TRBJ2-7; D is perhaps TRBD1 (6 bases). Deletions cut 5 bases from V and 3 bases from J, with 17 bases between. The CDR3 spans 15 residues. CDR1 SNHLY and CDR2 FYNNEI come from the germline V gene.

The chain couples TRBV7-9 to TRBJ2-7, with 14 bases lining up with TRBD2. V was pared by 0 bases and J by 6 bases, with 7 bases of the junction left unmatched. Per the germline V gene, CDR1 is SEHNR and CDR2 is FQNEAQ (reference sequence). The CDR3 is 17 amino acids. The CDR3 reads CASSLAGGLAGDREQYF. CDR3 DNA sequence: TGTGCCAGCAGCTTAGCAGGGGGACTAGCGGGAGACCGCGAGCAGTACTTC.

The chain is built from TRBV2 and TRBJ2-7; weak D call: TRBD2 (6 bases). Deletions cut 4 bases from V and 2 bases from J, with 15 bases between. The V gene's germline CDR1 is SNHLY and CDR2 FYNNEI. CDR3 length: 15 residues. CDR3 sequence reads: CASSGLDPLAYEQYF. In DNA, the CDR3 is TGTGCCAGCAGTGGACTAGACCCCCTCGCCTACGAGCAGTACTTC.

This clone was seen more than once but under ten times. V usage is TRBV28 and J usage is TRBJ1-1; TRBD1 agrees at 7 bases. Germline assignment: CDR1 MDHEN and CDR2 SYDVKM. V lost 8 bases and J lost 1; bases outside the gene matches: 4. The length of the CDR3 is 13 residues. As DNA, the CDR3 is TGTGCCAGCGGGAGGACAGGGAACACTGAAGCTTTCTTT. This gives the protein CASGRTGNTEAFF.

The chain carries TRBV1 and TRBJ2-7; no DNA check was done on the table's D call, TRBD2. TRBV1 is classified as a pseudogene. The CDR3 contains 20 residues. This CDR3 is CTSSQDKNHRGTLPPHEQYF. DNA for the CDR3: TGCACCAGCAGCCAAGATAAGAATCATCGGGGGACTCTACCCCCCCACGAGCAGTACTTC.

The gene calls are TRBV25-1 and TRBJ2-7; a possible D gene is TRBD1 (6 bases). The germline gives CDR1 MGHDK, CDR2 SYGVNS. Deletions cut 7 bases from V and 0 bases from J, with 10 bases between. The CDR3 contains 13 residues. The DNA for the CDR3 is TGTGCCAGCAAAACGGACAGCTCCTACGAGCAGTACTTC. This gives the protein CASKTDSSYEQYF.

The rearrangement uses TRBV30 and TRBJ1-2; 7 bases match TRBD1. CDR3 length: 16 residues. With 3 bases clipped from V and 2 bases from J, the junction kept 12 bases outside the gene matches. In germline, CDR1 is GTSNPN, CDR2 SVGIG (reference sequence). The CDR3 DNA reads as TGTGCCTGGAGGGTTCCGGGACAGATGTACAACTATGGCTACACCTTC. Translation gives CAWRVPGQMYNYGYTF.

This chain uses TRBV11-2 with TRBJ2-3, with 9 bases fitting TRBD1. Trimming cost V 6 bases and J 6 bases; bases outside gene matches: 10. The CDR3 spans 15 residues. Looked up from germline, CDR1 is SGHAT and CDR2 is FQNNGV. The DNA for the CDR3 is TGTGCCAGCAGTTTACCTGGGACAGGGATGGATACGCAGTATTTT. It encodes CASSLPGTGMDTQYF.

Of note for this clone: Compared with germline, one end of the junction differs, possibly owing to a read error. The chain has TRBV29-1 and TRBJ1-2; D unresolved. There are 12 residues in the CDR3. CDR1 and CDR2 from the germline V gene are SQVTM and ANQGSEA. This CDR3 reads CSVERLDYSYTF. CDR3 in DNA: TGCAGCGTTGAAAGACTAGACTATAGCTACACCTTC.

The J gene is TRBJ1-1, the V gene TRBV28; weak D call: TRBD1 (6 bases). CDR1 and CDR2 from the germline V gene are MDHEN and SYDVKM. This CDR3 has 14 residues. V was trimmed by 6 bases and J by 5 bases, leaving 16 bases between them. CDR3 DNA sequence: TGTGCCAGCAGGATAGTACTACAGGGAACTGAAGCTTTCTTT. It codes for CASRIVLQGTEAFF. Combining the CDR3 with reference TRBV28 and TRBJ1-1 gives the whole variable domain DVKVTQSSRYLVKRTGEKVFLECVQDMDHENMFWYRQDPGLGLRLIYFSYDVKMKEKGDIPEGYSVSREKKERFSLILESASTNQTSMYLCASRIVLQGTEAFFGQGTRLTVV.

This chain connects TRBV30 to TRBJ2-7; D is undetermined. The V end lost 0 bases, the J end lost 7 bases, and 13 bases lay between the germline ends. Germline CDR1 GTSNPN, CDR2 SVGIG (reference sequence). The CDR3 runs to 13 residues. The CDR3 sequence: CAWSVRALGEQYF. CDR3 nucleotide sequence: TGTGCCTGGAGTGTAAGAGCGCTAGGAGAGCAGTACTTC.

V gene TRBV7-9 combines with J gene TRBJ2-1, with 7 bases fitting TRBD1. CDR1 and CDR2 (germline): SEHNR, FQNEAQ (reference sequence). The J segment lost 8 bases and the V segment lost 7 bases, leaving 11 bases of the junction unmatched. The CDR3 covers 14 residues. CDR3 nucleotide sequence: TGTGCCAGCAAAGGTAGCCGCCAGGGGGATGAGCAGTTCTTC. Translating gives CASKGSRQGDEQFF. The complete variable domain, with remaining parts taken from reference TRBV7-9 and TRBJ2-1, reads DTGVSQNPRHKITKRGQNVTFRCDPISEHNRLYWYRQTLGQGPEFLTYFQNEAQLEKSRLLSDRFSAERPKGSFSTLEIQRTEQGDSAMYLCASKGSRQGDEQFFGPGTRLTVL.

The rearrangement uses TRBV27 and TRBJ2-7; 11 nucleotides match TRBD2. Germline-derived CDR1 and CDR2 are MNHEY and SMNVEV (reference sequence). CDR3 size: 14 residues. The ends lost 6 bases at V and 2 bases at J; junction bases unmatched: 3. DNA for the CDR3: TGTGCCAGCAGCACGGGACTAGCGGCCTACGAGCAGTACTTC. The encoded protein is CASSTGLAAYEQYF.

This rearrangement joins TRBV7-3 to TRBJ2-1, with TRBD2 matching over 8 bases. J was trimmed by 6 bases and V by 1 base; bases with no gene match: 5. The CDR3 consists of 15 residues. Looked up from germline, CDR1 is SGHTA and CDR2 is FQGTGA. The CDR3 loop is CASSLISGRGNEQFF. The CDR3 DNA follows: TGTGCCAGCAGCTTAATAAGCGGGAGAGGCAATGAGCAGTTCTTC.

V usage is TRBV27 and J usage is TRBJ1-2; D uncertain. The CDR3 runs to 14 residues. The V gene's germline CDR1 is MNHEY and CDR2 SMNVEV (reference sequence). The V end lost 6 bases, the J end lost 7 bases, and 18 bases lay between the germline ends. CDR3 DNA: TGTGCCAGCAGCCTGGACTTGAGGGCAAGTGGCTACACCTTC. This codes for CASSLDLRASGYTF.

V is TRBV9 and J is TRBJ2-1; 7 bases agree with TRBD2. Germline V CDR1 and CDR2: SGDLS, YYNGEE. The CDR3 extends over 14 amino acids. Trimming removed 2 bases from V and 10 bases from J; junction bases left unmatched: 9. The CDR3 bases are TGTGCCAGCAGCGTGGGGGGGGGAGGTCAAGAGCAGTTCTTC. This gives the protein CASSVGGGGQEQFF.

The CDR3 loop reads CASSYGGSEQYF. CDR3 DNA sequence: TGTGCCAGCAGTTACGGAGGTTCCGAGCAGTACTTC. The V and J genes are TRBV6-5 and TRBJ2-7, with D possibly matching TRBD2 (5 bases). This CDR3 comprises 12 residues. Germline V gene data show CDR1 as MNHEY and CDR2 as SVGAGI. Trimming took off 2 bases at V and 6 bases at J, with 8 bases between the two ends.

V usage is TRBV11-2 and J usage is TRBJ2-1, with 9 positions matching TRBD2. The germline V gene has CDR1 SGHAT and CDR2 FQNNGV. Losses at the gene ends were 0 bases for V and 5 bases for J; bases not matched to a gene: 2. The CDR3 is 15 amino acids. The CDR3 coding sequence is TGTGCCAGCAGCTTAGAGTTAGCGGGAGACAATGAGCAGTTCTTC. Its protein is CASSLELAGDNEQFF.

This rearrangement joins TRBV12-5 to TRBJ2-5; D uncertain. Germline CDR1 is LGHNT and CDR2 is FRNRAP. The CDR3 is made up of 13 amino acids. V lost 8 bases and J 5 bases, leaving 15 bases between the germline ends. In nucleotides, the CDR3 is TGTGCTAGTAAACACCCCCTAGGGGAGACCCAGTACTTC. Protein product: CASKHPLGETQYF.

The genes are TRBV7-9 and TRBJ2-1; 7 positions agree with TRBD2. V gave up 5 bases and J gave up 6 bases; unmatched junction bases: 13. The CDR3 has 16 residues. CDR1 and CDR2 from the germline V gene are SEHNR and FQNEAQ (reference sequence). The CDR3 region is CASSTLGGSPRNEQFF. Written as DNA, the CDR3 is TGTGCCAGCAGCACCCTTGGCGGGAGTCCCCGCAATGAGCAGTTCTTC.

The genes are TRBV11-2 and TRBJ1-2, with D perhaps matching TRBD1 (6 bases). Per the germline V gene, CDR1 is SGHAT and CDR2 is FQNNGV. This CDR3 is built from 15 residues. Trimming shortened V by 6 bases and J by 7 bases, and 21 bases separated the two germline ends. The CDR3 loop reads CASSLTGTKLGGYTF. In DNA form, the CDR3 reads TGTGCCAGCAGTCTTACCGGGACAAAACTAGGTGGCTACACCTTC.

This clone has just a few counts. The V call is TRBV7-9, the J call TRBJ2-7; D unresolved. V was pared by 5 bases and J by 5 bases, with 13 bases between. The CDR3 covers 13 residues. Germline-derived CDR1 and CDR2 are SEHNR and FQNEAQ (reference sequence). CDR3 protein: CASSPWNPDEQYF. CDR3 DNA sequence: TGTGCCAGCAGCCCCTGGAACCCAGACGAGCAGTACTTC.